This T cell receptor beta chain was captured by sequencing in a study of blood T cell repertoires in COVID-19. Study in general: Samples came from the United States, Italy and Spain, spanning acute and convalescent COVID-19.

Assay used: immunoSEQ multiplex PCR; TCRdb lists only in-frame clones, some missing. This sample carries 200,000 to 250,000 clones, approximately 85% of them seen once, and the ten largest clones take 9.1%. V was pared by 6 bases and J by 8 bases, with 10 bases of the junction left unmatched. Germline values: CDR1 MNHEY, CDR2 SVGAGI. The CDR3 consists of 14 residues. The receptor was isolated from a woman in her 50s with acute COVID-19. The sample consisted of PBMCs or T cells enriched from blood (not recorded which). This chain connects TRBV6-5 to TRBJ1-2, with TRBD1 matching over 9 bases. The CDR3 is CASRLTGGGQGYTF. Written as DNA, the CDR3 is TGTGCCAGCAGACTCACAGGGGGCGGTCAGGGCTACACCTTC.